This T cell receptor (beta chain) is drawn from a study of T cell clones after liver transplantation. Libraries were prepared by immunoSEQ multiplex PCR; TCRdb keeps only in-frame clonotypes and omits some of them. The sample consists of tens of thousands of clones, roughly 70% of them appearing once. CD3+CD4+ and CD3+CD8+ cells were FACS-sorted from thawed unstimulated PBMCs. CDR3 size: 13 residues. The V end was cut by 8 bases, the J end by 8 bases, with 16 bases between. CDR1 and CDR2 (germline): WNHNN, SYGVQD (reference sequence). Study results and limitations: Small, mixed patient groups and varying post-transplant times limit these conclusions.

Comment on this clone: Its target is not known.

Sequenced here: CD4+ T cells from blood, sampled at the 22-month timepoint. V gene TRBV10-1 combines with J gene TRBJ2-1; D might be TRBD1 (6 bases). The TCR sequence derives from a human patient who received a liver transplant. A share of the T cells may be of graft donor origin. CDR3 sequence: CASRQGLADEQFF. CDR3 nucleotide sequence: TGCGCCAGCCGCCAGGGGCTGGCGGATGAGCAGTTCTTC.